These 11 T cell receptor beta chains were sequenced from one sample in a study of cytomegalovirus exposure and HLA in healthy donors (dated by TCRdb to 2016 to 2017). The library came from the immunoSEQ multiplex PCR assay. For the multiplex PCR, a mixture combining 60 forward primers for TCR Vbeta segments and 13 reverse primers for TCR Jbeta segments was used. TCRdb holds this immuneACCESS table with in-frame rearrangements only. Some clones are missing; in checked studies, unresolved V genes explain under half, and the rest has no known cause. The sample table holds about 130,000 clones, of which roughly 79% were seen once. The ten most abundant clones make up around 2.9% of the sample. Sequences were obtained from PBMCs. The receptors were sampled from a man aged 25 to 40 in good health and CMV-seronegative.

The rearrangement joins TRBV9 to TRBJ2-5, with 7 bases fitting TRBD1. Germline V gene sequence: CDR1 SGDLS, CDR2 YYNGEE. This CDR3 has 13 residues. J was trimmed by 4 bases and V by 3 bases; bases with no gene match: 3. CDR3 protein: CASSERQGETQYF. The CDR3 DNA is TGTGCCAGCAGCGAAAGACAGGGAGAGACCCAGTACTTC.

This clone was picked up a small number of times. The chain couples TRBV30 to TRBJ2-7; D might be TRBD2 (6 bases). V lost 1 base and J 5 bases, leaving 12 bases between the germline ends. Germline V CDR1 and CDR2: GTSNPN, SVGIG (reference sequence). CDR3 length: 13 amino acids. The CDR3 sequence: CAWSATSFDEQYF. The CDR3 DNA is TGTGCCTGGAGTGCAACTAGCTTCGACGAGCAGTACTTC.

The DNA for the CDR3 is TGTGCCAGCAGACCCTTGACAGGGGGCTATGGCTACACCTTC. Translating it yields CASRPLTGGYGYTF. The J gene is TRBJ1-2, the V gene TRBV27; 9 positions agree with TRBD1. The germline CDR1 and CDR2 sequences are MNHEY and SMNVEV (reference sequence). V lost 6 bases to trimming and J lost 4 bases; unmatched junction nucleotides: 6. This CDR3 has 14 residues.

The V and J genes are TRBV29-1 and TRBJ2-2; perhaps TRBD2 as D (5 bases). Trimming pared 4 bases from V and 8 bases from J, leaving 8 bases between. Germline V gene data show CDR1 as SQVTM and CDR2 as ANQGSEA. This CDR3 comprises 11 residues. CDR3 DNA: TGCAGCGTTGGGGAGTTAGGGGAGCTGTTTTTT. Translation: CSVGELGELFF.

This clone was seen a single time. V usage is TRBV28 and J usage is TRBJ2-1, with D maybe TRBD1 (5 bases). The CDR3 is 15 amino acids. Germline lookup yields CDR1 MDHEN and CDR2 SYDVKM. The V end lost 2 bases, the J end lost 8 bases, and 16 bases lay between the germline ends. The CDR3: CASSLIQAQGDEQFF. The CDR3 DNA follows: TGTGCCAGCAGTTTAATCCAGGCCCAAGGGGATGAGCAGTTCTTC.

This clone was found a few times. The chain couples TRBV7-9 to TRBJ1-4, with 7 bases aligning to TRBD1. This CDR3 contains 17 residues. In germline, CDR1 is SEHNR, CDR2 FQNEAQ (reference sequence). Germline trimming cut 7 bases from V and 4 bases from J; bases unmatched to any gene: 15. In nucleotides, the CDR3 is TGTGCCAGCACCTCACAAGAGCCGGGACAGCTTAATGAAAAACTGTTTTTT. Protein sequence: CASTSQEPGQLNEKLFF. Full variable domain (missing parts from reference TRBV7-9 and TRBJ1-4): DTGVSQNPRHKITKRGQNVTFRCDPISEHNRLYWYRQTLGQGPEFLTYFQNEAQLEKSRLLSDRFSAERPKGSFSTLEIQRTEQGDSAMYLCASTSQEPGQLNEKLFFGSGTQLSVL.

The chain links TRBV28 to TRBJ2-3; a weak D match, TRBD2 (6 bases). The CDR3 extends over 13 amino acids. The germline V and J ends were trimmed by 8 bases and 3 bases, with 12 bases remaining between them. Per germline, CDR1 MDHEN and CDR2 SYDVKM. The chain's CDR3 is CASVRDLTDTQYF. CDR3 nucleotides: TGTGCCAGCGTTAGGGACTTAACAGATACGCAGTATTTT.

About this clone: The junction and the germline gene differ at one end; a read error may be behind it. The sample has other DNA sequences that encode this CDR3 too. The V gene is TRBV5-1, the J gene TRBJ1-6; 7 nucleotides agree with TRBD1. The CDR3 sequence is 16 residues long. The germline gives CDR1 SGHRS, CDR2 YFSETQ. The CDR3 bases are TGCGCCAGCAGCTTGAAGGCGACAGGGTGGAATTCACCTCTCCACTTT. Residues: CASSLKATGWNSPLHF.

The rearrangement joins TRBV30 to TRBJ2-3; D is unresolved. Germline lookup yields CDR1 GTSNPN and CDR2 SVGIG (reference sequence). Deletions cut 5 bases from V and 2 bases from J, with 11 bases between. The CDR3 has 13 amino acids. In DNA form, the CDR3 reads TGTGCCTGGGGTCGAGGCCTCACAGATACGCAGTATTTT. As protein: CAWGRGLTDTQYF.

V gene TRBV28 combines with J gene TRBJ1-2; D might be TRBD1 (5 bases). This CDR3 spans 14 amino acids. Trimming took 2 bases from V and 4 from J, leaving 11 bases between them. Germline CDR1 reads MDHEN; CDR2 reads SYDVKM. CDR3 coding DNA: TGTGCCAGCAGTTTAGACAGCGCACTCTATGGCTACACCTTC. Translating it yields CASSLDSALYGYTF.

The chain couples TRBV19 to TRBJ1-5; D ambiguous. The CDR3 consists of 13 residues. CDR1 is LNHDA and CDR2 is SQIVND in the germline V gene (reference sequence). Trimming stripped 5 bases from V and 9 bases from J, with 14 bases between. The CDR3 is CASSLDISGPQHF. The DNA of the CDR3 is TGTGCCAGTAGTTTGGATATATCAGGGCCCCAGCATTTT.